These 13 T cell receptor beta chains were all obtained from the same sample, sequenced in a study of tumor and adjacent non-tumor tissue in lung cancer. The template was RNA from unsorted bulk tissue. The normal lung tissue was taken more than 3 cm from the tumor edge. A modified ARM-PCR protocol with three rounds of nested PCR amplified TCRbeta. Via MiXCR, TCRdb re-called the multiplex PCR reads, giving one row per CDR3 protein. The sample lists around 74,000 distinct CDR3 sequences; 65% to 75% were seen once. The sequencing sample was made of distant non-tumor lung tissue. Receptor source: a woman aged 45-65 years with non-small cell lung cancer.

As for this clonotype: A read error is possible here, since a much larger clone lies one base away. J is TRBJ2-3 and V is TRBV24-1, with 7 bases lining up with TRBD1. Trimming cost V 4 bases and J 5 bases; bases outside gene matches: 11. Germline loops: CDR1 KGHDR, CDR2 SFDVKD. This CDR3 has 16 amino acids. DNA for the CDR3: TGTGCCACCAGTGACTCCGGGACAGAGGGGGAAGATACGCAGTATTTT. Amino acids: CATSDSGTEGEDTQYF.

As for this clonotype: At one boundary the junction diverges from the germline segment, which might be a read error. The V call is TRBV6-6, the J call TRBJ2-7, with D tentatively TRBD1 or TRBD2 (5 bases each). Germline assignment: CDR1 MNHNY and CDR2 SVGAGI (reference sequence). This CDR3 has 14 residues. The CDR3 loop reads CASKPPGTNNEQYF. CDR3 nucleotides: TGCGCCAGCAAACCCCCCGGGACGAACAACGAGCAGTACTTC.

The table lists this clonotype with a few counts. Possible read error: a much larger clone is one base away. The chain recombines TRBV11-2 with TRBJ2-2; a possible D gene is TRBD1 (7 bases). Deletions cut 3 bases from V and 2 bases from J, with 16 bases between. Per the germline V gene, CDR1 is SGHAT and CDR2 is FQNNGV. The CDR3 length is 17 residues. Here the CDR3 DNA reads TGTGCCAGCAGCTTTCTTACAGGGGACTTTAACACCGGGGAGCTGTTTTTT. Its translation is CASSFLTGDFNTGELFF.

With respect to this clonotype: Sequence at one end of the junction differs from germline and may be a read error. The rearrangement links TRBV6-6 to TRBJ2-6; D is unresolved. CDR1 MNHNY and CDR2 SVGAGI come from the germline V gene (reference sequence). The CDR3 runs 16 residues. CDR3 nucleotide sequence: TGTGTCAGCACCAAGGTGGCGTACTCTGGGACCAACGTCCTGACTTTC. This translates into CVSTKVAYSGTNVLTF.

About this clonotype: At one end the junction does not follow the germline gene, possibly because of a read error. V and J are TRBV6-5 and TRBJ1-1; D not resolved. Germline V gives CDR1 MNHEY, CDR2 SVGAGI. The CDR3 has 13 amino acids. In nucleotides, the CDR3 is TGTGCCAGCATTCTCGGATCGAACACTGAAACTTTCTTT. As protein: CASILGSNTETFF.

The J gene is TRBJ1-1, the V gene TRBV29-1; perhaps TRBD1 as D (5 bases). The CDR3 extends over 15 amino acids. The ends were cut back, 5 bases at V and 14 bases at J, with 30 bases in the middle. The germline V gene has CDR1 SQVTM and CDR2 ANQGSEA. CDR3 in amino acids: CSVNPLAYRGTVAFF. In DNA, the CDR3 is TGCAGCGTTAATCCCCTGGCGTATCGGGGGACTGTAGCCTTCTTT.

The rearrangement uses TRBV29-1 and TRBJ2-2; tentatively, D is TRBD2 (5 bases). Germline CDR1 is SQVTM and CDR2 is ANQGSEA. CDR3 size: 13 residues. The V end was cut by 6 bases, the J end by 3 bases, with 11 bases between. CDR3 amino acids: CSVTHGDTGELFF. Here the CDR3 DNA reads TGCAGCGTGACACACGGGGACACCGGGGAGCTGTTTTTT.

Remarks on this clonotype: A much bigger clone sits one base away, suggesting this may be a read error. The rearrangement joins TRBV20-1 to TRBJ1-2; D gene ambiguous. The germline V gene encodes CDR1 DFQATT and CDR2 SNEGSKA (reference sequence). The CDR3 sequence is 15 residues long. The V end lost 0 bases, the J end lost 4 bases, and 15 bases lay between the germline ends. DNA of the CDR3: TGCAGTGCTAGAGATCTTCGGAGACGGAGCTATGGCTACACCTTC. Its protein product is CSARDLRRRSYGYTF.

To note about this clonotype: The conserved closing phenylalanine or tryptophan is absent in this CDR3, likely reflecting a read error. J is TRBJ1-1 and V is TRBV7-3; unclear D gene. The V gene lost 5 bases and the J gene lost 0 bases, with 7 bases spanning the gap. Germline lookup yields CDR1 SGHTA and CDR2 FQGTGA. The CDR3 is 13 residues long. The CDR3 DNA reads as TGTGCCAGCAGCCGCTCCGTGAACACTGAAGCTTTCCTT. This gives the protein CASSRSVNTEAFL.

Details on this clonotype: Possible read error: a much larger clone is one base away. The rearrangement uses TRBV12-3 or TRBV12-4 and TRBJ2-1, with a tentative D call TRBD2 (6 bases). CDR3 length: 12 residues. The CDR3 region has the DNA TGTACCAGCAGGGTAGGGAGGAATGAGCAGTTCTTC. Its translation: CTSRVGRNEQFF.

As for this clonotype: A read error may explain this, as a much larger clone is one base away. The V gene is TRBV20-1, the J gene TRBJ2-1, with D tentatively TRBD1 (5 bases). V was clipped by 8 bases and J by 0 bases, with 17 bases between them. CDR3 length: 15 residues. Germline CDR1 and CDR2: DFQATT and SNEGSKA (reference sequence). In nucleotides, the CDR3 is TGCAGTACCACCCCAGGGCGATTCTCCTACAATGAGCAGTTCTTC. This sequence encodes CSTTPGRFSYNEQFF.

Comment on this clonotype: Its ends do not fully match the called genes, so a read error is possible. J is TRBJ2-3 and V is TRBV4-2; 10 nucleotides match TRBD2. There are 20 residues in the CDR3. The germline gives CDR1 LGHNA, CDR2 YNFKEQ. CDR3 nucleotide sequence: TGTGCCAGCACCCAAGATGTGATCATTAGCGGGAGGACCGACGCAGATACGCAGTATTTT. Its translation: CASTQDVIISGRTDADTQYF.

In regard to this clonotype: In this CDR3 the conserved last residue, phenylalanine or tryptophan, is missing, so a read error is likely. The chain links TRBV4-2 to TRBJ2-7, with D maybe TRBD2 (6 bases). CDR1 is LGHNA and CDR2 is YNFKEQ in the germline V gene. The CDR3 loop spans 14 amino acids. The CDR3 DNA reads as TGCGCCAGCAGCCACGCTGGAGGGCCGGACGAGCAGTACTTG. It yields the protein CASSHAGGPDEQYL.